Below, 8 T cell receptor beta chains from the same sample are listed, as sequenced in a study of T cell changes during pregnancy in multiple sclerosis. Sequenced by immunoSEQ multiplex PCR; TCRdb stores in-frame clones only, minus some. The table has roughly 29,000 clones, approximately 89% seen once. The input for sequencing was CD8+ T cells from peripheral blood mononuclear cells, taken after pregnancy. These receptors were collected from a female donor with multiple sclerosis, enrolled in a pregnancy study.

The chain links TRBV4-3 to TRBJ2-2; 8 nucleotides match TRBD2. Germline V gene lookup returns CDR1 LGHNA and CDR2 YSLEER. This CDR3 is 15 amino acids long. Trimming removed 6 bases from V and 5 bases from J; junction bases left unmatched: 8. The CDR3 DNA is TGCGCCAGCAGTGAAAGCGGGAGAAATACCGGGGAGCTGTTTTTT. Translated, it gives CASSESGRNTGELFF.

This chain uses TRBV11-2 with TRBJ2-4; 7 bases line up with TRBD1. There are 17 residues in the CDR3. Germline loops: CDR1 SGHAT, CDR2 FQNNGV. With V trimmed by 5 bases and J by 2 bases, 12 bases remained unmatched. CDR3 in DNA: TGTGCCAGCAGCCCCCAGGGACAGCTACTAACCAAAAACATTCAGTACTTC. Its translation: CASSPQGQLLTKNIQYF.

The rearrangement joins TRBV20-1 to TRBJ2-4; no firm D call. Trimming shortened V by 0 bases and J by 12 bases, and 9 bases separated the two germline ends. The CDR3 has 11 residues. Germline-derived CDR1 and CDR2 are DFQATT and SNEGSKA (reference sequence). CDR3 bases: TGCAGTGCTAGAGATCTGAGTGATCAGTACTTC. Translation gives CSARDLSDQYF.

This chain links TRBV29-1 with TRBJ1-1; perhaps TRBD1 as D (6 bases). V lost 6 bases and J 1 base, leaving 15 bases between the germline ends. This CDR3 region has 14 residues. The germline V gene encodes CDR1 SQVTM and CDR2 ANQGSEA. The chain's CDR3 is CSVNYQGRNTEAFF. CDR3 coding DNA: TGCAGCGTGAATTATCAGGGGAGGAACACTGAAGCTTTCTTT.

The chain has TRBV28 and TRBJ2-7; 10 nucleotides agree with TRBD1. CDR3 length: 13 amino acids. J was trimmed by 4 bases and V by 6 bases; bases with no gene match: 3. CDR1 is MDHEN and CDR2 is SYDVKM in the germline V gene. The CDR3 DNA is TGTGCCAGCAGCCAGGGACAGGGGTACGAGCAGTACTTC. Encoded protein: CASSQGQGYEQYF.

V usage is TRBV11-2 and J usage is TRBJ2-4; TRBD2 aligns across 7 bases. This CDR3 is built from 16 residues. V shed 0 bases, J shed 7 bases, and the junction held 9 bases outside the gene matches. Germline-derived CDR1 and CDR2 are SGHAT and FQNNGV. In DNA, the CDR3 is TGTGCCAGCAGCTTAGAGAGGGGTAGGGAGGGGAACATTCAGTACTTC. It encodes CASSLERGREGNIQYF.

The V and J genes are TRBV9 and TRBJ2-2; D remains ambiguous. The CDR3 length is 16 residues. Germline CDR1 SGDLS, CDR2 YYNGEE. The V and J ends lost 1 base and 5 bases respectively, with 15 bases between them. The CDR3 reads CASSVNPSGSTGELFF. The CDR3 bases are TGTGCCAGCAGCGTAAATCCCTCTGGCTCAACCGGGGAGCTGTTTTTT.

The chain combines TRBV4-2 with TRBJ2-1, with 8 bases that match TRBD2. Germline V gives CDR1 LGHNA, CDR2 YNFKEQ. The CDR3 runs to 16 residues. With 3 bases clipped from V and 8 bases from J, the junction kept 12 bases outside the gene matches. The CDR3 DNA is TGTGCCAGCAGCCAGGCTTGGACGGGAGGGGTGTATGAGCAGTTCTTC. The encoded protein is CASSQAWTGGVYEQFF.